The 25 T cell receptor beta chains given below trace back to one sample, sequenced in a study of siplizumab effects on memory and regulatory T cells. Assay used: immunoSEQ multiplex PCR; TCRdb lists only in-frame clones, some missing. Of 85,000 to 130,000 clones in the sample, about 93% are singletons; the top ten hold roughly 0.6%. Sequenced material: Tregs sorted from blood. The source is a human donor in good health.

The V call is TRBV6-6, the J call TRBJ2-7, with TRBD2 matching over 14 bases. V shed 0 bases and J 6 bases; nucleotides not matched to a gene: 4. CDR3 length: 16 residues. Per germline, CDR1 MNHNY and CDR2 SVGAGI (reference sequence). The CDR3 DNA reads TGTGCCAGCAGTTACTCGACTAGCGGGAGGGCCCGCGAGCAGTACTTC. This encodes CASSYSTSGRAREQYF.

The CDR3 loop is CASSPSGTSGLDEQFF. The CDR3, as DNA: TGCGCCAGCAGCCCCTCGGGGACTAGCGGTCTGGATGAGCAGTTCTTC. The chain carries TRBV5-1 and TRBJ2-1, with TRBD2 matching over 11 bases. The CDR3 runs 16 residues. Germline V lookup: CDR1 SGHRS, CDR2 YFSETQ. J was trimmed by 8 bases and V by 4 bases; bases with no gene match: 11.

The CDR3 loop is CASSLSPRYGYTF. The CDR3 DNA reads as TGTGCCAGCAGCTTATCCCCCCGCTATGGCTACACCTTC. The chain has TRBV7-3 and TRBJ1-2; no clear D. The V gene's germline CDR1 is SGHTA and CDR2 FQGTGA. The CDR3 loop spans 13 amino acids. Trimming stripped 2 bases from V and 4 bases from J, with 8 bases between.

This chain links TRBV30 with TRBJ2-7; TRBD1 is a possible D gene (6 bases). The V end was cut by 8 bases, the J end by 4 bases, with 30 bases between. Germline V gene data show CDR1 as GTSNPN and CDR2 as SVGIG (reference sequence). The CDR3 runs to 17 residues. CDR3: CAGEGDGLFGGSYEQYF. DNA of the CDR3: TGTGCCGGAGAGGGGGACGGCCTTTTTGGCGGCTCTTACGAGCAGTACTTC.

The rearrangement joins TRBV11-3 to TRBJ2-1; D may be TRBD1 or TRBD2 (5 bases each). Trimming took off 3 bases at V and 0 bases at J, with 9 bases between the two ends. CDR3 length: 15 residues. Germline values: CDR1 SGHNT, CDR2 YENEEA. In DNA, the CDR3 is TGTGCCAGCAGCTTGGGGGAGCCCTCCTACAATGAGCAGTTCTTC. This codes for CASSLGEPSYNEQFF.

The rearrangement links TRBV10-3 to TRBJ2-7; 9 bases are a match to TRBD1. The germline V gene encodes CDR1 ENHRY and CDR2 SYGVKD. V shed 6 bases, J shed 5 bases, and the junction held 5 bases outside the gene matches. The CDR3 is 13 amino acids. The CDR3 loop is CAIRGDRAHEQYF. Written as DNA, the CDR3 is TGTGCCATCAGGGGGGACAGGGCCCACGAGCAGTACTTC.

V gene TRBV7-2 combines with J gene TRBJ2-1; D perhaps matches TRBD2 (6 bases). Germline V CDR1 and CDR2: SGHTA, FQGNSA. V was clipped by 4 bases and J by 3 bases, with 16 bases between them. This CDR3 comprises 16 residues. Here the CDR3 reads CASSSVASANYNEQFF. Written as DNA, the CDR3 is TGTGCCAGCAGCTCCGTCGCTAGCGCAAACTACAATGAGCAGTTCTTC.

The CDR3 coding sequence is TGTGCCAGCAGTGGGACTCCCCAAGAACACAATGAGCAGTTCTTC. Translating gives CASSGTPQEHNEQFF. The chain recombines TRBV28 with TRBJ2-1, with D maybe TRBD2 (6 bases). CDR1 is MDHEN and CDR2 is SYDVKM in the germline V gene. V lost 5 bases and J lost 5, with 16 bases in between. This CDR3 is built from 15 residues. Together with reference TRBV28 and TRBJ2-1, the CDR3 gives the full variable domain: DVKVTQSSRYLVKRTGEKVFLECVQDMDHENMFWYRQDPGLGLRLIYFSYDVKMKEKGDIPEGYSVSREKKERFSLILESASTNQTSMYLCASSGTPQEHNEQFFGPGTRLTVL.

The chain joins TRBV19 to TRBJ2-7, with TRBD1 identical over 8 bases. The CDR3 is 15 amino acids. V was clipped by 5 bases and J by 2 bases; unmatched bases: 8. Per germline, CDR1 LNHDA and CDR2 SQIVND (reference sequence). Written as DNA, the CDR3 is TGTGCCAGTAGTCGGATTGGACAGGGTCCCTACGAGCAGTACTTC. Protein sequence: CASSRIGQGPYEQYF.

CDR3 sequence reads: CASSAHNNLNTEAFF. CDR3 in DNA: TGTGCCAGCAGCGCCCACAACAATTTGAACACTGAAGCTTTCTTT. This rearrangement joins TRBV7-9 to TRBJ1-1; D is unresolved. This CDR3 region has 15 residues. Germline CDR1 is SEHNR and CDR2 is FQNEAQ (reference sequence). V was pared by 5 bases and J by 0 bases, with 13 bases between.

V gene TRBV5-1 combines with J gene TRBJ1-1, with no clear D. The CDR3 consists of 13 residues. The ends were cut back, 4 bases at V and 2 bases at J, with 9 bases in the middle. CDR1 and CDR2 (germline): SGHRS, YFSETQ. CDR3 in DNA: TGCGCCAGCAGCCCACCCCTAAACACTGAAGCTTTCTTT. It yields the protein CASSPPLNTEAFF.

The gene calls are TRBV19 and TRBJ2-6; D is unresolved. Germline CDR1 and CDR2: LNHDA and SQIVND (reference sequence). The V end lost 7 bases, the J end lost 0 bases, and 4 bases lay between the germline ends. CDR3 length: 13 residues. CDR3 DNA sequence: TGTGCCAGTACGACCTCTGGGGCCAACGTCCTGACTTTC. Protein: CASTTSGANVLTF.

CDR3 residues: CASSNRVSYGYTF. For the CDR3, the DNA is TGTGCCAGCAGCAACAGGGTTAGCTATGGCTACACCTTC. The rearrangement links TRBV5-6 to TRBJ1-2; the D gene is possibly TRBD1 (6 bases). Germline lookup yields CDR1 SGHDT and CDR2 YYEEEE. V shed 4 bases and J shed 4 bases, with 11 bases lying between them. The CDR3 has 13 amino acids.

With regard to this clone: Other nucleotide sequences in the sample specify the same CDR3. J is TRBJ2-5 and V is TRBV27; D gene unclear. CDR3 length: 12 residues. Germline CDR1 is MNHEY and CDR2 is SMNVEV (reference sequence). V was shortened by 3 bases and J by 5 bases, with 7 bases between the two germline ends. CDR3 DNA sequence: TGTGCCAGCAGTTTGGTTGGGGAGACCCAGTACTTC. Translated, it gives CASSLVGETQYF.

For this clone: Other DNA sequences in the same sample also yield this CDR3. The chain uses TRBV11-3 and TRBJ1-1; D is undetermined. Germline CDR1 and CDR2: SGHNT and YENEEA. The CDR3 is 13 amino acids. V dropped 3 bases and J dropped 1 base, with 6 bases sitting between them. In DNA form, the CDR3 reads TGTGCCAGCAGCTTGGGTCAGAACACTGAAGCTTTCTTT. The encoded protein is CASSLGQNTEAFF.

The chain recombines TRBV5-1 with TRBJ1-4; no firm D call. This CDR3 comprises 16 residues. Germline values: CDR1 SGHRS, CDR2 YFSETQ. V lost 3 bases and J lost 2, with 14 bases in between. CDR3 sequence: CASSSQTALTNEKLFF. As DNA, the CDR3 is TGCGCCAGCAGCTCACAGACTGCACTTACTAATGAAAAACTGTTTTTT.

The chain uses TRBV6-4 and TRBJ2-6; D gene uncertain. CDR1 is MRHNA, CDR2 SNTAGT, per germline. The V end was cut by 0 bases, the J end by 1 base, with 4 bases between. The CDR3 totals 15 residues. CDR3 DNA: TGTGCCAGCAGTGACTCAGGGTCTGGGGCCAACGTCCTGACTTTC. Protein product: CASSDSGSGANVLTF.

This sequence joins TRBV30 and TRBJ2-7; TRBD2 matches at 7 bases. The germline V gene encodes CDR1 GTSNPN and CDR2 SVGIG (reference sequence). CDR3 length equals 14 residues. V lost 3 bases, J lost 10 bases, and 15 bases stayed unmatched. The CDR3: CAWSRRGREEFQYF. CDR3 in DNA: TGTGCCTGGAGCCGGAGGGGCCGGGAGGAGTTTCAGTACTTC. The whole variable domain, filled in from reference TRBV30 and TRBJ2-7, reads SQTIHQWPATLVQPVGSPLSLECTVEGTSNPNLYWYRQAAGRGLQLLFYSVGIGQISSEVPQNLSASRPQDRQFILSSKKLLLSDSGFYLCAWSRRGREEFQYFGPGTRLTVT.

J is TRBJ2-7 and V is TRBV18, with D possibly TRBD1 on 5 matching bases. The V gene's germline CDR1 is KGHSH and CDR2 LQKENI. The V and J ends lost 5 bases and 3 bases respectively, with 20 bases between them. The CDR3 consists of 16 residues. CDR3 in amino acids: CASSSSRQSFNYEQYF. CDR3 sequence (DNA): TGTGCCAGCTCATCATCTAGACAGTCCTTCAACTACGAGCAGTACTTC. The full variable domain, rest sourced from reference TRBV18 and TRBJ2-7, is NAGVMQNPRHLVRRRGQEARLRCSPMKGHSHVYWYRQLPEEGLKFMVYLQKENIIDESGMPKERFSAEFPKEGPSILRIQQVVRGDSAAYFCASSSSRQSFNYEQYFGPGTRLTVT.

The gene calls are TRBV7-3 and TRBJ2-2, with D tentatively TRBD1 (6 bases). The V end lost 6 bases, the J end lost 5 bases, and 16 bases lay between the germline ends. The CDR3 runs 15 residues. Germline CDR1 is SGHTA and CDR2 is FQGTGA. Here the CDR3 reads CASSPTGTPTGELFF. The CDR3 bases are TGTGCCAGCAGTCCAACCGGGACACCGACCGGGGAGCTGTTTTTT.

This chain uses TRBV7-9 with TRBJ2-1; tentatively, D is TRBD1 (5 bases). This CDR3 is 11 amino acids long. V shed 6 bases and J shed 8 bases, with 8 bases lying between them. In germline, CDR1 is SEHNR, CDR2 FQNEAQ (reference sequence). The CDR3 sequence: CASSGADEQFF. Written as DNA, the CDR3 is TGTGCCAGCAGTGGGGCTGATGAGCAGTTCTTC. The variable domain in full, with the rest retrieved from reference TRBV7-9 and TRBJ2-1, is DTGVSQNPRHKITKRGQNVTFRCDPISEHNRLYWYRQTLGQGPEFLTYFQNEAQLEKSRLLSDRFSAERPKGSFSTLEIQRTEQGDSAMYLCASSGADEQFFGPGTRLTVL.

The chain recombines TRBV19 with TRBJ2-1, with 7 bases matching TRBD2. Per germline, CDR1 LNHDA and CDR2 SQIVND (reference sequence). The V gene end was trimmed by 5 bases and the J gene end by 7 bases; junction bases not matched to a gene: 11. The CDR3 has 15 residues. The CDR3 region has the DNA TGTGCCAGTAGTGCGTGGGGGAGGGGCAGGAATGAGCAGTTCTTC. This gives the protein CASSAWGRGRNEQFF.

The rearrangement joins TRBV19 to TRBJ1-5; D is undetermined. Looked up from germline, CDR1 is LNHDA and CDR2 is SQIVND (reference sequence). The ends were cut back, 3 bases at V and 6 bases at J, with 9 bases in the middle. The CDR3 runs to 13 residues. The chain's CDR3 is CASSISAVQPQHF. The CDR3 region has the DNA TGTGCCAGTAGTATTTCGGCTGTTCAGCCCCAGCATTTT.

The rearrangement joins TRBV12-5 to TRBJ2-1; TRBD2 matches 8 bases. CDR3 length: 11 amino acids. Trimming removed 5 bases from V and 13 bases from J; junction bases left unmatched: 4. Germline loops: CDR1 LGHNT, CDR2 FRNRAP. CDR3 residues: CASGREGGQFF. The CDR3 coding sequence is TGTGCTAGTGGTCGGGAGGGGGGTCAGTTCTTC.

The chain employs TRBV6-6 and TRBJ1-1; D call uncertain. This CDR3 comprises 12 residues. The germline gives CDR1 MNHNY, CDR2 SVGAGI (reference sequence). V lost 9 bases to trimming and J lost 2 bases, with 10 bases between them. CDR3 sequence: CASSGPNTEAFF. The CDR3 region has the DNA TGTGCCAGTTCAGGCCCCAACACTGAAGCTTTCTTT.